This T cell receptor (beta chain) was captured by sequencing in a study of OX40 agonist ivuxolimab in advanced cancers. Background on the study: Subjects had a mean age of 60 years, with a range of roughly 20 to 79; 82.7% were male. A partial response was reached by three patients: one with hepatocellular carcinoma and two with cutaneous melanoma.

The V end lost 1 base, the J end lost 0 bases, and 12 bases lay between the germline ends. The CDR3 has 17 residues. Germline-derived CDR1 and CDR2 are SEHNR and FQNEAQ (reference sequence). TCRdb keeps only in-frame clones here, not all; method: immunoSEQ multiplex PCR. The repertoire holds fewer than 85,000 clones, with 90% to 95% as singletons. The rearrangement joins TRBV7-9 to TRBJ2-2; D call uncertain. The source is an adult with an advanced solid tumor such as melanoma, head and neck, liver or kidney cancer. The sequencing here drew on CD4+ or CD8+ T cells sorted from blood, taken in a trial of the OX40 agonist ivuxolimab. The DNA for the CDR3 is TGTGCCAGCAGCTTAGTGTCAGTTTCCTCGAACACCGGGGAGCTGTTTTTT. This sequence encodes CASSLVSVSSNTGELFF.